Reported below is one T cell receptor beta chain. This entry is derived from a study of blood T cell repertoires in COVID-19. About the research overall: The study drew acute and convalescent COVID-19 samples from the United States, Italy and Spain. T cells, B-cell-depleted T cells, or PBMCs supplied cDNA or gDNA.

The V and J ends lost 4 bases and 0 bases respectively, with 13 bases between them. Germline CDR1 reads SGHTA; CDR2 reads FQGTGA. This CDR3 has 16 amino acids. Authors' data handling: Amplification of reference gene primers was used by the study to estimate nucleated cell counts. Only in-frame clones appear in the TCRdb table, and some are missing; sequencing was by immunoSEQ multiplex PCR. That table is the source of V, J and clone size, and D and trimming were worked out from the DNA. The sample lists a few hundred thousand clones; about four fifths were seen once. The chain joins TRBV7-3 to TRBJ2-1, with D possibly being TRBD2 (6 bases). Sequenced material: peripheral blood. This TCR derives from a person aged 70 to 85 with COVID-19, enrolled during active disease. CDR3 sequence (DNA): TGTGCCAGCAGCTCAAACGACGGGAGCTCCTACAATGAGCAGTTCTTC. It translates to CASSSNDGSSYNEQFF.